A single T cell receptor (beta chain) is shown here with its context. This record comes from a study of blood T cell repertoires in COVID-19. Study details: Samples taken during acute and convalescent COVID-19 were collected in the United States, Italy and Spain.

Germline assignment: CDR1 LGHNA and CDR2 YNFKEQ. This CDR3 spans 16 amino acids. Unmatched junction bases numbered 6, after V lost 1 base and J lost 4 bases. Using immunoSEQ multiplex PCR, the repertoire was profiled, and TCRdb retains in-frame clones only, with some absent. Of about 230,000 clones in the sample, 65% to 90% were seen once. The chain combines TRBV4-2 with TRBJ1-4, with TRBD1 matching over 7 bases. Sequenced input: peripheral blood. This TCR was recovered from a woman between 35 and 50 years old who had recovered from COVID-19. The CDR3 reads CASSQAMTGFNEKLFF. CDR3 nucleotide sequence: TGTGCCAGCAGCCAAGCCATGACAGGGTTTAATGAAAAACTGTTTTTT.